The 6 T cell receptor beta chains below come from one sample, sequenced in a study of vaccination effects on CD4 cells after COVID-19. The table came from immunoSEQ multiplex PCR; TCRdb's copy has only in-frame clones and leaves some out. The table lists just under 75,000 clones, roughly 74% of them singletons. Before sequencing, viral peptide pools were used by the ViraFEST assay to expand antigen-specific CD4+ T cells. Culture proceeded for approximately nine days, and CD4+ T cells were then isolated. Vaccine recipients lacked prior SARS-CoV-2 infection and had negative nucleocapsid antibodies. Their antigen targets remain unknown. The sequencing here drew on CD4+ T cells from PBMCs cultured with HCoV-NL63 spike peptides, taken before COVID-19 vaccination. These receptors originate from a human donor who received a COVID-19 vaccine.

The chain links TRBV2 to TRBJ1-6; 7 bases agree with TRBD1. Trimming took 5 bases from V and 7 from J; bases not matched to a gene: 8. The V gene's germline CDR1 is SNHLY and CDR2 FYNNEI. The CDR3 runs 15 residues. CDR3 sequence (DNA): TGTGCCAGCAGTAGAAGACAGGGCCTCAATTCACCCCTCCACTTT. This codes for CASSRRQGLNSPLHF.

This chain links TRBV12-3 or TRBV12-4 with TRBJ2-4, with D hard to call. CDR3 length: 13 amino acids. V lost 5 bases, J lost 0 bases, and 5 bases lay in between. This CDR3 is CASSVIAKNIQYF. The CDR3 DNA reads as TGTGCCAGCAGTGTGATAGCCAAAAACATTCAGTACTTC.

This chain joins TRBV7-9 and TRBJ2-5, with 10 bases that match TRBD1. The J segment lost 5 bases and the V segment lost 7 bases, leaving 7 bases of the junction unmatched. Looked up from germline, CDR1 is SEHNR and CDR2 is FQNEAQ (reference sequence). This CDR3 region has 14 residues. As DNA, the CDR3 is TGTGCCAGCAACCCCGGGACAGGGGCCGAGACCCAGTACTTC. This codes for CASNPGTGAETQYF. Complete variable domain (other parts from reference TRBV7-9 and TRBJ2-5): DTGVSQNPRHKITKRGQNVTFRCDPISEHNRLYWYRQTLGQGPEFLTYFQNEAQLEKSRLLSDRFSAERPKGSFSTLEIQRTEQGDSAMYLCASNPGTGAETQYFGPGTRLLVL.

The genes are TRBV4-3 and TRBJ2-2; no firm D call. Trimming stripped 3 bases from V and 1 base from J, with 12 bases between. This CDR3 is 16 amino acids long. The V gene's germline CDR1 is LGHNA and CDR2 YSLEER. This CDR3 reads CASSQSSAKNTGELFF. CDR3 nucleotide sequence: TGCGCCAGCAGCCAGTCTTCGGCGAAGAACACCGGGGAGCTGTTTTTT.

The chain employs TRBV12-5 and TRBJ2-2; possible D gene TRBD1, 6 bases. The CDR3 consists of 11 residues. Germline V CDR1 and CDR2: LGHNT, FRNRAP. CDR3 sequence: CACRGTGELFF. CDR3 nucleotide sequence: TGTGCCTGCAGGGGTACCGGGGAGCTGTTTTTT.

The V gene is TRBV7-8, the J gene TRBJ1-1; possibly TRBD1 for D (5 bases). The CDR3 covers 14 residues. Germline V CDR1 and CDR2: SGHVS, FQNEAQ. V lost 2 bases and J lost 3, with 10 bases in between. CDR3 DNA sequence: TGTGCCAGCAGCTTACTTGGAGGGGACACTGAAGCTTTCTTT. This gives the protein CASSLLGGDTEAFF.